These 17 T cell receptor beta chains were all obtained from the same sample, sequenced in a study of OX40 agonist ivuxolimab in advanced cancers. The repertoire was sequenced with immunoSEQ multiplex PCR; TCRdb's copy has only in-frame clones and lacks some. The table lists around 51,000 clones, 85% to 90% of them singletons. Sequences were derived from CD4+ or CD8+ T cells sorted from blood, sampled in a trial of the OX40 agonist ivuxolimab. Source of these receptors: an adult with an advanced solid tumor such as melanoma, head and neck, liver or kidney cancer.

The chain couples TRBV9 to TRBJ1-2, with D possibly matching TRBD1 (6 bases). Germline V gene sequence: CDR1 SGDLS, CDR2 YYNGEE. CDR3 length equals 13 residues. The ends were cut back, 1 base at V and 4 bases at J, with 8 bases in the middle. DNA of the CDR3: TGTGCCAGCAGCGTAACAGGGTCCTATGGCTACACCTTC. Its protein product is CASSVTGSYGYTF.

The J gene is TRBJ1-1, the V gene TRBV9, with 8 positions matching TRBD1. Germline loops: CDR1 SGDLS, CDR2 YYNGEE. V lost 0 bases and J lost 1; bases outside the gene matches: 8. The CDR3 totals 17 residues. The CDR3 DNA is TGTGCCAGCAGCGTAGCATTGCAGGGGGCGGGGAACACTGAAGCTTTCTTT. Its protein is CASSVALQGAGNTEAFF.

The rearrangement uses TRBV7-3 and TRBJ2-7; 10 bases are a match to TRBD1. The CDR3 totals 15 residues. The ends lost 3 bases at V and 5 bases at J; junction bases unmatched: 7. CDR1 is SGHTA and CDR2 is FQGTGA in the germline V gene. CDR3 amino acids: CASSFSGTGENEQYF. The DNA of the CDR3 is TGTGCCAGCAGCTTTTCCGGGACAGGGGAGAACGAGCAGTACTTC.

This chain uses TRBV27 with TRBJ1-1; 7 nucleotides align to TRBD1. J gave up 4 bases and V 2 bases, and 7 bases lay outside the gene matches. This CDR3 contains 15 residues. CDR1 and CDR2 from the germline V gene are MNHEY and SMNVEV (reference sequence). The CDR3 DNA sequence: TGTGCCAGCAGTTTAACTGTGACAGGGACCACTGAAGCTTTCTTT. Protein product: CASSLTVTGTTEAFF.

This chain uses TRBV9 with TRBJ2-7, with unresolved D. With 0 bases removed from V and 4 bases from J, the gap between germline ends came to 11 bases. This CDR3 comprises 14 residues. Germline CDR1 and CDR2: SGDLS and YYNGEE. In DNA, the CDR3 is TGTGCCAGCAGCGTAGGTTCCGGTTCGTACGAGCAGTACTTC. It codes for CASSVGSGSYEQYF. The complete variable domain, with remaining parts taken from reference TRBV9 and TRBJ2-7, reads DSGVTQTPKHLITATGQRVTLRCSPRSGDLSVYWYQQSLDQGLQFLIQYYNGEERAKGNILERFSAQQFPDLHSELNLSSLELGDSALYFCASSVGSGSYEQYFGPGTRLTVT.

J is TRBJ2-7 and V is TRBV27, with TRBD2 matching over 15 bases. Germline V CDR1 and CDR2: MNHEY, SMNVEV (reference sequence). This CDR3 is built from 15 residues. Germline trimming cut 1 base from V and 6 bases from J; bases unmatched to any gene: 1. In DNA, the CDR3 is TGTGCCAGCAGTTTATGGACTAGCGGGAGGGGCGAGCAGTACTTC. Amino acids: CASSLWTSGRGEQYF.

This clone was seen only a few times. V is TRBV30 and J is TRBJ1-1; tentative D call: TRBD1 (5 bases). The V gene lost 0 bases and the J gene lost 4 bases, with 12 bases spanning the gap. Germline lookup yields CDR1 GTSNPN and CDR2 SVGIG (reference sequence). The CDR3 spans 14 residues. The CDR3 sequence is CAWSVTGLTTEAFF. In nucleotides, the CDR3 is TGTGCCTGGAGTGTAACAGGCCTTACCACTGAAGCTTTCTTT.

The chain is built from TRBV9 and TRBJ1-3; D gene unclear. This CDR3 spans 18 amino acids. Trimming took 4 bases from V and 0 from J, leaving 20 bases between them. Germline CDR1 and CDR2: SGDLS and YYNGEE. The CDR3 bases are TGTGCCAGCAGCCCATGTCCTGTTGTCCTTTGCTCTGGAAACACCATATATTTT. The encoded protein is CASSPCPVVLCSGNTIYF. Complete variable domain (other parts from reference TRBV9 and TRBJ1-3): DSGVTQTPKHLITATGQRVTLRCSPRSGDLSVYWYQQSLDQGLQFLIQYYNGEERAKGNILERFSAQQFPDLHSELNLSSLELGDSALYFCASSPCPVVLCSGNTIYFGEGSWLTVV.

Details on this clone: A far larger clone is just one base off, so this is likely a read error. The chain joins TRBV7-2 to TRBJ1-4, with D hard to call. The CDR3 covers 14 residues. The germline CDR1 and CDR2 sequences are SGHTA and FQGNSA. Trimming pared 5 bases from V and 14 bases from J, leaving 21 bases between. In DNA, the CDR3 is TGTGCCAGCAGCCAAGTCATGTTTTGGAGGCGGCTGTTTTTT. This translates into CASSQVMFWRRLFF.

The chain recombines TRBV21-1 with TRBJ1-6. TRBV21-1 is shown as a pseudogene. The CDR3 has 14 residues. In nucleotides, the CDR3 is TGTGCCAGCACCCTGGAGGGGGGTGGTTCACCCCTCCACTTT. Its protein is CASTLEGGGSPLHF.

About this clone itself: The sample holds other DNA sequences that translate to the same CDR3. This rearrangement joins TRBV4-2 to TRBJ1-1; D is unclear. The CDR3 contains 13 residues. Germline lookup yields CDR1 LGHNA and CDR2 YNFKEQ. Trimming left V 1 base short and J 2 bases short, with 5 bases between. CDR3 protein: CASSQGGNTEAFF. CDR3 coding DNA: TGTGCCAGCAGCCAAGGGGGAAACACTGAAGCTTTCTTT.

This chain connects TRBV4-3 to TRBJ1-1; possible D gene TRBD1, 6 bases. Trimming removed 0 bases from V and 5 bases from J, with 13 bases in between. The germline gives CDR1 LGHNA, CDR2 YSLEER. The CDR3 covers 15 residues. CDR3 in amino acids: CASSQEITGLTEAFF. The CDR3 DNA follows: TGCGCCAGCAGCCAAGAGATTACAGGGCTAACTGAAGCTTTCTTT.

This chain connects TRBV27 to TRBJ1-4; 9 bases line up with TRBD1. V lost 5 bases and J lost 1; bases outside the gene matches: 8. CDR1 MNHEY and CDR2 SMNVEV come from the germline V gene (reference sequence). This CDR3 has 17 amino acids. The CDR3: CASSPRDRAITNEKLFF. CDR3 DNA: TGTGCCAGCAGTCCCCGGGACAGGGCGATAACTAATGAAAAACTGTTTTTT.

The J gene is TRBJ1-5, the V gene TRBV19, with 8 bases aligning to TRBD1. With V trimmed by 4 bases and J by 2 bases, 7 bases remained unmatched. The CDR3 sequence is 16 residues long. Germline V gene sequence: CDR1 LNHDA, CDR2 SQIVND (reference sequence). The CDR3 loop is CASSTDRGGGNQPQHF. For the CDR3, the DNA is TGTGCCAGTAGTACTGACAGGGGCGGTGGCAATCAGCCCCAGCATTTT.

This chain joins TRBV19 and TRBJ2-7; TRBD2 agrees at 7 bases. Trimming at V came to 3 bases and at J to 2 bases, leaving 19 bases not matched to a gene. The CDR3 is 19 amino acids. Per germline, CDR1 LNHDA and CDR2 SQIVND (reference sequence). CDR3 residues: CASSIVGRIAGGITYEQYF. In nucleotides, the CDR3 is TGTGCCAGTAGTATCGTTGGGAGGATAGCGGGCGGAATAACCTACGAGCAGTACTTC.

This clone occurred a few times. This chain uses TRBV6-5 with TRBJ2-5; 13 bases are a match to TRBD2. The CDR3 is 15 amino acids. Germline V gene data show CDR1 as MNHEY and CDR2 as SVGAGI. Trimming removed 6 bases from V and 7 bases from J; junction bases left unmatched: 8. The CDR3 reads CASRATSGGVGTQYF. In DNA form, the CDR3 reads TGTGCCAGCAGAGCAACTAGCGGGGGGGTCGGGACCCAGTACTTC.

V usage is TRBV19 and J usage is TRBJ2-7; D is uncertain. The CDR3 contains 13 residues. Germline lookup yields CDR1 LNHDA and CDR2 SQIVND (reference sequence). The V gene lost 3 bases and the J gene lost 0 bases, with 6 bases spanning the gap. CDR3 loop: CASSITVSYEQYF. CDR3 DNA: TGTGCCAGTAGTATCACAGTCTCCTACGAGCAGTACTTC.